One TCR beta chain is described in this entry. This sample was included in a study of blood T cell repertoires in COVID-19. This CDR3 is 12 amino acids long. Trimming took 3 bases from V and 6 from J, leaving 9 bases between them. Per the germline V gene, CDR1 is SGDLS and CDR2 is YYNGEE. Libraries were prepared by immunoSEQ multiplex PCR; TCRdb keeps only in-frame clonotypes and omits some of them. The table lists fewer than 75,000 clones, approximately 89% of them singletons. Source material: peripheral blood. V and J are TRBV9 and TRBJ1-1, with D unclear. The receptor was isolated from a man aged 55 to 70 with acute or convalescent COVID-19. CDR3 sequence: CASSADSPEAFF. The CDR3 DNA is TGTGCCAGCAGCGCCGACTCACCTGAAGCTTTCTTT. Looking up the rest from reference TRBV9 and TRBJ1-1 gives the full variable domain: DSGVTQTPKHLITATGQRVTLRCSPRSGDLSVYWYQQSLDQGLQFLIQYYNGEERAKGNILERFSAQQFPDLHSELNLSSLELGDSALYFCASSADSPEAFFGQGTRLTVV.